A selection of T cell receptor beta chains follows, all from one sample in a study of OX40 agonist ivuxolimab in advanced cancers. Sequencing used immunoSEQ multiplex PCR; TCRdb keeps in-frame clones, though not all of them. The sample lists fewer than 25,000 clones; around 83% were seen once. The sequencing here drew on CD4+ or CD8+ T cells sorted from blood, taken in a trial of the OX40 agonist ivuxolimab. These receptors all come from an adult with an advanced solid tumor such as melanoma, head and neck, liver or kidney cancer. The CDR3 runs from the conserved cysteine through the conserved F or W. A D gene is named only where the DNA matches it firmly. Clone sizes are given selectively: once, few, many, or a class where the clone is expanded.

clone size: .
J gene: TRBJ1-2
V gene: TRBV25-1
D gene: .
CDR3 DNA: TGTGCCAGCACCCGGGGCCATGGCTACACCTTC
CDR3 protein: CASTRGHGYTF

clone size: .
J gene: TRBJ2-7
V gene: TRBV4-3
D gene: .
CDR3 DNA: TGCGCCAGCAGCCAAGCCAGGGGCGAGCAGTACTTC
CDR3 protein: CASSQARGEQYF

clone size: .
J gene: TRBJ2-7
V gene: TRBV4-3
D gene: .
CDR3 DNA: TGCGCCAGCAGCCAGCAGCCGGTCTCCTACGAGCAGTACTTC
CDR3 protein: CASSQQPVSYEQYF

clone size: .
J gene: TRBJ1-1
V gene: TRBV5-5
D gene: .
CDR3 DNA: TGTGCCAGCAGCTTGAGGCAGGGTGACACTGAAGCTTTCTTT
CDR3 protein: CASSLRQGDTEAFF

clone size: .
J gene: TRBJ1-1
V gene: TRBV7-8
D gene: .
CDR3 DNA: TGTGCCAGCATTTCTAGGGCCCCCGGAGATGAAGCTTTCTTT
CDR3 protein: CASISRAPGDEAFF

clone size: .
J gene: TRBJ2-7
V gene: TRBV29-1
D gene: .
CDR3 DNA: TGCAGCGTTGAAGATGGTGGCAGGGGAAAATACGAGCAGTACTTC
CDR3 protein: CSVEDGGRGKYEQYF

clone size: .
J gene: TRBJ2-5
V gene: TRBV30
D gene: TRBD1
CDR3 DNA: TGTGCCTGGGCTACAGGGGGTGAGACCCAGTACTTC
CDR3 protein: CAWATGGETQYF

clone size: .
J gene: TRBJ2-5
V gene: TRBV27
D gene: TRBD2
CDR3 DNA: TGTGCCAGCAGTAGGGGACTAGCGGGGTCCCAGTACTTC
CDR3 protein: CASSRGLAGSQYF

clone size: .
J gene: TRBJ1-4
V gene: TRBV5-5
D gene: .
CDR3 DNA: TGTGCCAGCAGCTTGGATACAGGGCTTAATGAAAAACTGTTTTTT
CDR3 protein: CASSLDTGLNEKLFF

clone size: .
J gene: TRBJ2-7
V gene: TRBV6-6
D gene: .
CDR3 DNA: TGTGCCAGCAGGCGGGACAACTACGAGCAGTACTTC
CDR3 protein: CASRRDNYEQYF

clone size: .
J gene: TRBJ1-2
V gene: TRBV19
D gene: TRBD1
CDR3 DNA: TGTGCCAGTACTCCCCCGGGACAGGGGAACTATGGCTACACCTTC
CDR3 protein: CASTPPGQGNYGYTF

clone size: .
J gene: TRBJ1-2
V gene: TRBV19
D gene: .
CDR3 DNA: TGTGCCAGTAGGACGACAGGTGCGAGCCATGGCTACACCTTC
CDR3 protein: CASRTTGASHGYTF

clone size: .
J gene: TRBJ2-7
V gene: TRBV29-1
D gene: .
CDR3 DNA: TGCAGCGTTGGGAGAGCACCGTCCGAGCAGTACTTC
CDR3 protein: CSVGRAPSEQYF

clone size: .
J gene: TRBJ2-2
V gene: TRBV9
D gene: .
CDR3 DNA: TGTGCCAGCAGCTCCAGGGGGGCGGGGACCGGGGAGCTGTTTTTT
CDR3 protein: CASSSRGAGTGELFF

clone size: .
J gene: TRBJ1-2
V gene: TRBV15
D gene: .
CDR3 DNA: TGTGCCACCAGCAGAGACGACGATAGGTTCTATGGCTACACCTTC
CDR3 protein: CATSRDDDRFYGYTF

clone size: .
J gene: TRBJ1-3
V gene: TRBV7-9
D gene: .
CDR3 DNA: TGTGCCAGCAGCCTCCCGGCACAGATGCTCTCTGGAAACACCATATATTTT
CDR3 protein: CASSLPAQMLSGNTIYF

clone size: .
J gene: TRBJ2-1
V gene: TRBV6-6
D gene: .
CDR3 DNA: TGTGCCAGCAGTGCCAGGAATGAGCAGTTCTTC
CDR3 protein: CASSARNEQFF

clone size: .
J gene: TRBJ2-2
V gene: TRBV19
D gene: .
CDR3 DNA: TGTGCCAGTACATACAGGCGGAACACCGGGGAGCTGTTTTTT
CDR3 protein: CASTYRRNTGELFF

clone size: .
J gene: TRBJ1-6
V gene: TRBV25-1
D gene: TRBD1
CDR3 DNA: TGTGCCAGCAGTGCCAGACAGGGCCTCGTATCACCCCTCCACTTT
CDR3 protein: CASSARQGLVSPLHF

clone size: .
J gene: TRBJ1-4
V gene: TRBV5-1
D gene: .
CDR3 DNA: TGCGCCAGCAGGGCCCCTGCAACTAATGAAAAACTGTTTTTT
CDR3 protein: CASRAPATNEKLFF

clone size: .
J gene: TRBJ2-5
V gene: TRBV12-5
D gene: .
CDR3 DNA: TGTGCTAGTGGTTTGGTACTTAGCGGAAAGTACCAAGAGACCCAGTACTTC
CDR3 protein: CASGLVLSGKYQETQYF

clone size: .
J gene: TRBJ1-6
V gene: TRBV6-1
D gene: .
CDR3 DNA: TGTGCCAGCAGTGAAGCCCTGAAGGGAATCCTCCACTTT
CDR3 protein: CASSEALKGILHF

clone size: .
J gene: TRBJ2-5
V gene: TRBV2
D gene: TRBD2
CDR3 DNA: TGTGCCAGCAGTTCATATAGCGGGGGGGAGACCCAGTACTTC
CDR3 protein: CASSSYSGGETQYF

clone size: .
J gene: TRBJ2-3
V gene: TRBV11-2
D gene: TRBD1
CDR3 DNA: TGTGCCAGCAGCCCTCCCGGGACAGGTTCAGATACGCAGTATTTT
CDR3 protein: CASSPPGTGSDTQYF

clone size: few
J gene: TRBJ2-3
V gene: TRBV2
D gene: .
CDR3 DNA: TGTGCCAGCCAGCTCCAGGGGCTCACAGATACGCAGTATTTT
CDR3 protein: CASQLQGLTDTQYF

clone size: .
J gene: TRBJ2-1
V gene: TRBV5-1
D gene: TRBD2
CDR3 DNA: TGCGCCAGCAGCTTGATAGCGGGGCCCCTCGATGAGCAGTTCTTC
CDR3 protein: CASSLIAGPLDEQFF

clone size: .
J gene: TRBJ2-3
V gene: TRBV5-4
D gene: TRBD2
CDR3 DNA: TGTGCCAGCAGCGTACTAGCGGCCTTGGCAGATACGCAGTATTTT
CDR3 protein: CASSVLAALADTQYF

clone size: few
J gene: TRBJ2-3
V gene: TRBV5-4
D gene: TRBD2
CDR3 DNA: TGTGCCAGCAGCCGAGGGACTAGTTCCGGAGATACGCAGTATTTT
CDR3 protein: CASSRGTSSGDTQYF

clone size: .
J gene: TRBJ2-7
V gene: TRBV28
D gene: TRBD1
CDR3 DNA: TGTGCCAGCAGTCCCCGGACAGGGGGCCTTTACGAGCAGTACTTC
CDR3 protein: CASSPRTGGLYEQYF

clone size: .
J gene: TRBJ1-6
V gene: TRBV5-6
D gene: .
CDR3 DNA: TGTGCCAGCAGCTTGGGTGGCCGCGGGTTTTCACCCCTCCACTTT
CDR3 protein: CASSLGGRGFSPLHF

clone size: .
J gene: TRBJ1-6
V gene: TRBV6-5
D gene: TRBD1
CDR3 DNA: TGTGCCAGCAGTCGACAGGGTTCCGGTTCACCCCTCCACTTT
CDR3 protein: CASSRQGSGSPLHF

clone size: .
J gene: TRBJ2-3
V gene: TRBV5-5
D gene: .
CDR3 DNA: TGTGCCAGCAGCTTGCCGACAGTACCTAGCACAGATACGCAGTATTTT
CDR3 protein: CASSLPTVPSTDTQYF

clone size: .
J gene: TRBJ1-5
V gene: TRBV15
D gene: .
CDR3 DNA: TGTGCCACCAGCACAGGGGAGGGACAGCCCCAGCATTTT
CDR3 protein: CATSTGEGQPQHF

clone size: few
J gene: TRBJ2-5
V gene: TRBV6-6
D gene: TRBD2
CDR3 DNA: TGTGCCAGCAGCCAATTTAGCGGGAGTCTGGAGACCCAGTACTTC
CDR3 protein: CASSQFSGSLETQYF

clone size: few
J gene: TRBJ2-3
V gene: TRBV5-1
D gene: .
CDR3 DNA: TGCGCCAGCAGCTTGGCCAATACCCGGGATACGCAGTATTTT
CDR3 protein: CASSLANTRDTQYF

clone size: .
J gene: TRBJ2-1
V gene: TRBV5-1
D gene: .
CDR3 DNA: TGCGCCACCAAGGTAGGGGACGACTACAATGAGCAGTTCTTC
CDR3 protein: CATKVGDDYNEQFF

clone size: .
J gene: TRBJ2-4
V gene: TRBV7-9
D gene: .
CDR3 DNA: TGTGCCAGCAGCTCCGGGGGACGGAACATTCAGTACTTC
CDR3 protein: CASSSGGRNIQYF

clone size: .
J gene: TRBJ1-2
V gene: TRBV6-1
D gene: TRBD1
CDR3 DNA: TGTGCCAGCAACCGACAGGGGAACACCTATGGCTACACCTTC
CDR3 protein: CASNRQGNTYGYTF

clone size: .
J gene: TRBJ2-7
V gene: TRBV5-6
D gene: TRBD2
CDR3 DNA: TGTGCCAGCAGCCCGACTAGCGGGAGGGCAAGTACCTACGAGCAGTACTTC
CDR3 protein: CASSPTSGRASTYEQYF

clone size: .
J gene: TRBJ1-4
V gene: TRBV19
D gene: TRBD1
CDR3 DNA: TGTGCCACTTGCGACAGGGCGCCTGCAACTAATGAAAAACTGTTTTTT
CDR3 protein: CATCDRAPATNEKLFF

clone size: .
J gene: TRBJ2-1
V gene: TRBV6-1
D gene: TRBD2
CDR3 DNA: TGTGCCAGCCGGACTAGTCGTGAGCAGTTCTTC
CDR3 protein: CASRTSREQFF

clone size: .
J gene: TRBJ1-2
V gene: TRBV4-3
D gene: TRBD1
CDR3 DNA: TGCGCCAGCAGCCAAGAGGAGGGGACAGGGCCCTATGGCTACACCTTC
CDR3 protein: CASSQEEGTGPYGYTF

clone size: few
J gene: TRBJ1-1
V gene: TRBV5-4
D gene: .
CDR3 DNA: TGTGCCAGCAACGCCAGGGAATCTGGCACTGAAGCTTTCTTT
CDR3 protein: CASNARESGTEAFF

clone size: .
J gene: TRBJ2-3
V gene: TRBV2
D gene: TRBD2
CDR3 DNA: TGTGCCAGCAGGAGACTAGCGCTCAGCACAGATACGCAGTATTTT
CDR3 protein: CASRRLALSTDTQYF

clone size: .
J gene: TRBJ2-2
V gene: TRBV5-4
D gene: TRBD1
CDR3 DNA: TGTGCCAGCAGCTTGGACAGGGGCCTATACACCGGGGAGCTGTTTTTT
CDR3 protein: CASSLDRGLYTGELFF

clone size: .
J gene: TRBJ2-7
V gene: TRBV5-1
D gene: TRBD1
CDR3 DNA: TGCGCCAGCAGCCCGGACAGGATCTCCTACGAGCAGTACTTC
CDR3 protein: CASSPDRISYEQYF

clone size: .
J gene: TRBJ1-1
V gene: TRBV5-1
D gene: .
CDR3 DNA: TGCGCCAGCAGCTTGGAGGGCGGGGGAGAGGCTTTCTTT
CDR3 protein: CASSLEGGGEAFF

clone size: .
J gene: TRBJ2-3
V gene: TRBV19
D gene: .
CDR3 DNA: TGTGCCAGTAGTATAGATCATAGCCGACGGCTCGTTGATACGCAGTATTTT
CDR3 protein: CASSIDHSRRLVDTQYF

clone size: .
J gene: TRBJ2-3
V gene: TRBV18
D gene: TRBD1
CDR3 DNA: TGTGCCAGCTCAATGGACAGGGAAGATACGCAGTATTTT
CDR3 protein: CASSMDREDTQYF

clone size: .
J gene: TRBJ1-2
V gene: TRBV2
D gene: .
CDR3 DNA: TGTGCCAGCAGTGACCGGCCCGGGGAGGGCTACACCTTC
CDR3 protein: CASSDRPGEGYTF

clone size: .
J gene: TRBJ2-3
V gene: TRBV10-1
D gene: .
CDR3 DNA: TGCGCCAGCAGTGAGTCGGTGGGGGCCACAGATACGCAGTATTTT
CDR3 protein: CASSESVGATDTQYF

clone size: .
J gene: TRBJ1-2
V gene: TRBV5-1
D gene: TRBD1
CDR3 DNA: TGCGCCAGCAGCTTGGAAGGGGGCCGCCTCTATGGCTACACCTTC
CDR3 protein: CASSLEGGRLYGYTF

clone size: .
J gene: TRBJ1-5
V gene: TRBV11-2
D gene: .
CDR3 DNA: TGTGCCAGCAGTCCCGGTGACCGTCAACCCCAGCATTTT
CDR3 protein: CASSPGDRQPQHF

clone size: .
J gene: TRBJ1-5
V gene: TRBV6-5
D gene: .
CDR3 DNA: TGTGCCAGCAGTGACCCGAATCAGCCCCAGCATTTT
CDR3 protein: CASSDPNQPQHF

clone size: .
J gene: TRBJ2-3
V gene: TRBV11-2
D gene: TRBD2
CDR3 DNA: TGCGCCAGCAGCCAAGACAAGCGGGACACAGATACGCAGTATTTT
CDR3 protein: CASSQDKRDTDTQYF

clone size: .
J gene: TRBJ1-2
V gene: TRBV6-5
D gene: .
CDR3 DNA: TGTGCCAGCAGTTACTCGAGAGTCCCTAACTATGGCTACACCTTC
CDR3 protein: CASSYSRVPNYGYTF

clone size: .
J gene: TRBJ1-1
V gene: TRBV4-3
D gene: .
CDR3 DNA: TGCGCCAGCAGCCAAGAAACGCAACGTAACACTGAAGCTTTCTTT
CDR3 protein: CASSQETQRNTEAFF

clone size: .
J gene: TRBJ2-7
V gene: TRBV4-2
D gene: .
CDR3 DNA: TGTGCCAGCAGCCAAGACTTGGGGGACTACGAGCAGTACTTC
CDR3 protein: CASSQDLGDYEQYF

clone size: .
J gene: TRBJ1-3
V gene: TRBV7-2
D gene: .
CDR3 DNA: TGTGCCAGCAGCCCGCAGGGTTTTAGAAACACCATATATTTT
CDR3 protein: CASSPQGFRNTIYF